This T cell receptor (beta chain) was captured in a study of cytomegalovirus exposure and HLA in healthy donors. The CDR3 consists of 16 residues. Germline CDR1 and CDR2: LNHNV and YYDKDF (reference sequence). Trimming cost V 4 bases and J 4 bases, with 20 bases left between them. On this clone: No antigen is known for it.

The study's findings and limits: HLA allele associations emerged for roughly 16,000 TCR beta sequences in a later analysis, at 0.05 false discovery rate.

The study ran its PCR with 60 Vbeta and 13 Jbeta primers. Data came from immunoSEQ multiplex PCR; TCRdb stores just in-frame clones and leaves some out. The data contain a few hundred thousand clones, 80% to 95% of them singletons. This chain connects TRBV15 to TRBJ2-7, with D possibly matching TRBD1 (8 bases). The sample comprised PBMCs. This receptor was taken from a girl aged 2-10 years in good health and CMV-seronegative. Here the CDR3 DNA reads TGTGCCACCAGCACAAGACAGGGGACTAAGCGGTACGAGCAGTACTTC. This encodes CATSTRQGTKRYEQYF.